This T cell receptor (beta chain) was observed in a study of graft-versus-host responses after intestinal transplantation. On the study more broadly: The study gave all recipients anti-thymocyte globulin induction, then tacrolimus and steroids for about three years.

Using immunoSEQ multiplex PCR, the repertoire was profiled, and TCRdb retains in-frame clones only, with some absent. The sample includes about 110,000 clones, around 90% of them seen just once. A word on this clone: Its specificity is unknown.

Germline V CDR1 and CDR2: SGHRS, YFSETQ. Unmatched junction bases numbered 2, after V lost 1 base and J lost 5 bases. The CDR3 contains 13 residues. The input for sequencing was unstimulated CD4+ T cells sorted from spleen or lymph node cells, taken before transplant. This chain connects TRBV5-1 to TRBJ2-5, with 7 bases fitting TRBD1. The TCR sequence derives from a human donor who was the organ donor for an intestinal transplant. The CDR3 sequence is CASSLTGVETQYF. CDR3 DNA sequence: TGCGCCAGCAGCTTGACAGGGGTCGAGACCCAGTACTTC. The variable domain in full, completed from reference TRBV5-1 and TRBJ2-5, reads KAGVTQTPRYLIKTRGQQVTLSCSPISGHRSVSWYQQTPGQGLQFLFEYFSETQRNKGNFPGRFSGRQFSNSRSEMNVSTLELGDSALYLCASSLTGVETQYFGPGTRLLVL.